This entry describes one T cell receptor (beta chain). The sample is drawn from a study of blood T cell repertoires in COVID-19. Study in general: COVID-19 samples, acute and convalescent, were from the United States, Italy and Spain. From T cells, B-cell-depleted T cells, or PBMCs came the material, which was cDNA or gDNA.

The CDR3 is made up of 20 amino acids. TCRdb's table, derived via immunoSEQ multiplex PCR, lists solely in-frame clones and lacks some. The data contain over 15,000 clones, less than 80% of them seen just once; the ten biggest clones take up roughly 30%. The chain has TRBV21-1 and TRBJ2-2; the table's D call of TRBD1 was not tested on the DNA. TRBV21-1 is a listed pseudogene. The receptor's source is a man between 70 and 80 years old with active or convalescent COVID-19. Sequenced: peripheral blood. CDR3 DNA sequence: TGTGCCAGCAGCAAAAGTGTCCAACAGGGGGCCTACCCGAACACCGGGGAGCTGTTTTTT. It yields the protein CASSKSVQQGAYPNTGELFF.